The 20 T cell receptor beta chains below were found in one sample sequenced in a study of T cell responses to AZD1222 COVID-19 vaccine. Using immunoSEQ multiplex PCR, the repertoire was profiled, and TCRdb retains in-frame clones only, with some absent. The sample has about 140,000 clones; more than 80% are singletons. The sequences come from peripheral blood, collected on day 0 of MenACWY control vaccination. Receptor source: an adult in good health.

This chain links TRBV14 with TRBJ1-4, with D hard to call. Germline V gene sequence: CDR1 SGHDN, CDR2 FVKESK. The ends were cut back, 0 bases at V and 6 bases at J, with 17 bases in the middle. The CDR3 runs to 17 residues. CDR3 coding DNA: TGTGCCAGCAGCCAAGAGTGGTCTCAACCTGGGGATGAAAAACTGTTTTTT. This gives the protein CASSQEWSQPGDEKLFF. Based on the CDR3 plus reference TRBV14 and TRBJ1-4, the full variable domain is EAGVTQFPSHSVIEKGQTVTLRCDPISGHDNLYWYRRVMGKEIKFLLHFVKESKQDESGMPNNRFLAERTGGTYSTLKVQPAELEDSGVYFCASSQEWSQPGDEKLFFGSGTQLSVL.

This chain joins TRBV6-5 and TRBJ1-2; no clear D gene. Germline V gives CDR1 MNHEY, CDR2 SVGAGI. CDR3 length: 16 amino acids. V lost 0 bases, J lost 0 bases, and 11 bases lay in between. Here the CDR3 reads CASSYSKLAANYGYTF. CDR3 sequence (DNA): TGTGCCAGCAGTTACTCGAAGCTTGCAGCTAACTATGGCTACACCTTC.

The chain links TRBV2 to TRBJ1-1, with D unclear. The CDR3 has 16 amino acids. The V end lost 6 bases, the J end lost 0 bases, and 17 bases lay between the germline ends. Germline V lookup: CDR1 SNHLY, CDR2 FYNNEI. The CDR3 DNA is TGTGCCAGCAGGGCATCGTACAGTTACATGAACACTGAAGCTTTCTTT. Amino acids: CASRASYSYMNTEAFF.

The J gene is TRBJ1-1, the V gene TRBV4-3; possibly TRBD1 for D (6 bases). Trimming took off 3 bases at V and 1 base at J, with 18 bases between the two ends. Germline V gene data show CDR1 as LGHNA and CDR2 as YSLEER. This CDR3 is built from 17 residues. CDR3 sequence: CASSHGSPGQKNTEAFF. DNA for the CDR3: TGCGCCAGCAGCCACGGTTCCCCGGGACAAAAGAACACTGAAGCTTTCTTT.

The chain couples TRBV19 to TRBJ2-7, with 10 bases lining up with TRBD1. Germline-derived CDR1 and CDR2 are LNHDA and SQIVND (reference sequence). The ends lost 5 bases at V and 6 bases at J; junction bases unmatched: 7. The CDR3 totals 14 residues. DNA of the CDR3: TGTGCCAGTAGTGCGGGACAGGGGTCGCGCGAGCAGTACTTC. This sequence encodes CASSAGQGSREQYF.

This sequence joins TRBV11-3 and TRBJ1-2, with TRBD1 matching over 9 bases. V shed 5 bases, J shed 2 bases, and the junction held 6 bases outside the gene matches. CDR1 and CDR2 from the germline V gene are SGHNT and YENEEA. CDR3 size: 15 residues. The CDR3: CASSTPGQGNYGYTF. As DNA, the CDR3 is TGTGCCAGCAGCACCCCTGGACAGGGGAACTATGGCTACACCTTC.

This rearrangement joins TRBV16 to TRBJ2-7; the D call may be TRBD1 or TRBD2 (5 bases each). Between the trimmed V and J ends, which lost 4 bases and 6 bases, there was a span of 13 bases. The CDR3 contains 13 residues. Per the germline V gene, CDR1 is KGHSY and CDR2 is FQNENV. CDR3: CASSRGNGFEQYF. CDR3 bases: TGTGCCAGCAGCCGGGGGAATGGGTTCGAGCAGTACTTC.

The chain links TRBV28 to TRBJ2-2, with a weak D call TRBD1 (6 bases). Germline CDR1 reads MDHEN; CDR2 reads SYDVKM. This CDR3 contains 14 residues. V was trimmed by 8 bases and J by 3 bases, leaving 13 bases between them. As DNA, the CDR3 is TGTGCCAGCTTTCGGACAGCCTACACCGGGGAGCTGTTTTTT. Protein sequence: CASFRTAYTGELFF.

This clone was found once. The chain carries TRBV28 and TRBJ1-1; D gene ambiguous. V dropped 3 bases and J dropped 0 bases, with 8 bases sitting between them. The CDR3 loop spans 14 amino acids. Germline assignment: CDR1 MDHEN and CDR2 SYDVKM. CDR3 in amino acids: CASSFFRMNTEAFF. In nucleotides, the CDR3 is TGTGCCAGCAGTTTTTTTCGGATGAACACTGAAGCTTTCTTT. Looking up the rest from reference TRBV28 and TRBJ1-1 gives the full variable domain: DVKVTQSSRYLVKRTGEKVFLECVQDMDHENMFWYRQDPGLGLRLIYFSYDVKMKEKGDIPEGYSVSREKKERFSLILESASTNQTSMYLCASSFFRMNTEAFFGQGTRLTVV.

The count of this clone is one. The chain employs TRBV10-2 and TRBJ2-1; 13 positions agree with TRBD2. The V segment lost 2 bases and the J segment 6 bases; nucleotides outside the gene matches: 4. The germline gives CDR1 WSHSY, CDR2 SAAADI. This CDR3 is built from 16 residues. CDR3 bases: TGCGCCAGCAGTGAGACTAGCGGGAGGGGAATCAATGAGCAGTTCTTC. Protein product: CASSETSGRGINEQFF.

J is TRBJ1-3 and V is TRBV5-1; a weak D match, TRBD1 (5 bases). The V gene's germline CDR1 is SGHRS and CDR2 YFSETQ. The CDR3 consists of 16 residues. Trimming stripped 0 bases from V and 4 bases from J, with 14 bases between. The CDR3 DNA is TGCGCCAGCAGCTTGGACCCGACAGAGGGCGGAAACACCATATATTTT. Protein: CASSLDPTEGGNTIYF.

This chain connects TRBV5-1 to TRBJ2-7; 8 bases align to TRBD1. V trimming: 4 bases; J trimming: 5 bases; junction bases outside the gene matches: 8. Germline V lookup: CDR1 SGHRS, CDR2 YFSETQ. The CDR3 is 14 residues long. The CDR3 DNA sequence: TGCGCCAGCAGCAGGACAGGGTTGGAGGACGAGCAGTACTTC. Translation: CASSRTGLEDEQYF.

The V gene is TRBV6-5, the J gene TRBJ1-2, with D perhaps TRBD1 (6 bases). Germline CDR1 is MNHEY and CDR2 is SVGAGI. Trimming removed 5 bases from V and 1 base from J, with 11 bases in between. This CDR3 comprises 14 residues. CDR3 sequence reads: CASSPYRDNYGYTF. For the CDR3, the DNA is TGTGCCAGCAGTCCGTACAGGGATAACTATGGCTACACCTTC.

The rearrangement joins TRBV3-1 (or the pseudogene TRBV3-2) to TRBJ1-2; 7 bases are a match to TRBD1. V shed 4 bases, J shed 7 bases, and the junction held 9 bases outside the gene matches. This CDR3 region has 14 residues. The germline V gene has CDR1 LGHDT and CDR2 YNNKEL (reference sequence). The CDR3 is CASSPNRQGSGYTF. As DNA, the CDR3 is TGTGCCAGCAGCCCGAACCGACAGGGATCTGGCTACACCTTC.

The chain couples TRBV6-5 to TRBJ1-1; TRBD1 matches at 7 bases. CDR3 length: 15 amino acids. V shed 5 bases, J shed 1 base, and the junction held 7 bases outside the gene matches. CDR1 MNHEY and CDR2 SVGAGI come from the germline V gene. For the CDR3, the DNA is TGTGCCAGCAGTATCAAGACAGGGAGGAACACTGAAGCTTTCTTT. Protein sequence: CASSIKTGRNTEAFF.

V usage is TRBV12-3 or TRBV12-4 and J usage is TRBJ2-7; TRBD2 matches 7 bases. Trimming removed 3 bases from V and 9 bases from J; junction bases left unmatched: 5. This CDR3 contains 12 residues. DNA for the CDR3: TGTGCCAGCAGTTTTATGAAGCGGGGGCAGTACTTC. This encodes CASSFMKRGQYF.

This chain connects TRBV10-3 to TRBJ1-3, with unresolved D. This CDR3 is 11 amino acids long. CDR1 ENHRY and CDR2 SYGVKD come from the germline V gene. V lost 0 bases, J lost 11 bases, and 5 bases lay in between. The DNA of the CDR3 is TGTGCCATCAGTGAGTCAGGCCCCATATATTTT. Encoded protein: CAISESGPIYF.

The rearrangement links TRBV6-5 to TRBJ1-2, with D perhaps matching TRBD1 (5 bases). The V and J ends lost 6 bases and 4 bases respectively, with 12 bases between them. Per germline, CDR1 MNHEY and CDR2 SVGAGI. The CDR3 length is 13 residues. This CDR3 is CASSKGTGYGYTF. The CDR3, as DNA: TGTGCCAGCAGCAAAGGGACGGGCTATGGCTACACCTTC.

The rearrangement links TRBV5-5 to TRBJ1-2; D is ambiguous. The CDR3 runs to 15 residues. V lost 0 bases to trimming and J lost 0 bases, with 9 bases between them. Germline assignment: CDR1 SGHKS and CDR2 YYEKEE (reference sequence). The CDR3 DNA reads as TGTGCCAGCAGCTTGGAACCCAGCCCTAACTATGGCTACACCTTC. This codes for CASSLEPSPNYGYTF.

Only one count was recorded for this clone. The CDR3: CASSHGGQIAHEQYF. CDR3 sequence (DNA): TGCGCCAGCAGCCATGGGGGCCAGATTGCCCACGAGCAGTACTTC. The chain is built from TRBV5-1 and TRBJ2-7; D might be TRBD1 (6 bases). The length of the CDR3 is 15 residues. V dropped 4 bases and J dropped 5 bases, with 19 bases sitting between them. Per the germline V gene, CDR1 is SGHRS and CDR2 is YFSETQ.